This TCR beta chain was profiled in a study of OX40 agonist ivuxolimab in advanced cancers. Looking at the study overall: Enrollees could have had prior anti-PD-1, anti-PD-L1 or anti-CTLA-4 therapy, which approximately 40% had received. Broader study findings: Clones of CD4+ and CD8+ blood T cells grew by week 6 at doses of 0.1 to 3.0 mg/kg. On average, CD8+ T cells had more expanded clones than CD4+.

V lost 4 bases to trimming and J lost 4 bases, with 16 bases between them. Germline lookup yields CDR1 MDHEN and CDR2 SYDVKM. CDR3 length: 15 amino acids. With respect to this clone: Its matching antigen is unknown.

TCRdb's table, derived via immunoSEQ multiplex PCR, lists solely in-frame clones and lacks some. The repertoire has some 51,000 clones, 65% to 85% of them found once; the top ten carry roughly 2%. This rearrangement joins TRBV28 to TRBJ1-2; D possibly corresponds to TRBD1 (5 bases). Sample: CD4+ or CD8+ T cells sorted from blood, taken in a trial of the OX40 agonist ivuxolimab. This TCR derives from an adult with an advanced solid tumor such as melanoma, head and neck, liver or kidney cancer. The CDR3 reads CASSWGSGTSYGYTF. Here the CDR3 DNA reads TGTGCCAGCAGTTGGGGGAGTGGAACTAGCTATGGCTACACCTTC.